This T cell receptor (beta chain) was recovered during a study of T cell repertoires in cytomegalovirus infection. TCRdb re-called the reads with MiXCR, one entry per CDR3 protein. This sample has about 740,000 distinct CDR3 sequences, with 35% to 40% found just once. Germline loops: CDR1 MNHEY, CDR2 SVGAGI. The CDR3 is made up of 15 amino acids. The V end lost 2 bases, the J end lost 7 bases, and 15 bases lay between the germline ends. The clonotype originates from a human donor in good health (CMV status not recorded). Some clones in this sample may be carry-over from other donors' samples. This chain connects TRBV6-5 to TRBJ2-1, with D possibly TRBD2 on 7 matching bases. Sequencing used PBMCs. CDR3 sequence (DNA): TGTGCCAGCAGTTACCGGGGGGCGGAAGGGAATGAGCAGTTCTTC. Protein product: CASSYRGAEGNEQFF.